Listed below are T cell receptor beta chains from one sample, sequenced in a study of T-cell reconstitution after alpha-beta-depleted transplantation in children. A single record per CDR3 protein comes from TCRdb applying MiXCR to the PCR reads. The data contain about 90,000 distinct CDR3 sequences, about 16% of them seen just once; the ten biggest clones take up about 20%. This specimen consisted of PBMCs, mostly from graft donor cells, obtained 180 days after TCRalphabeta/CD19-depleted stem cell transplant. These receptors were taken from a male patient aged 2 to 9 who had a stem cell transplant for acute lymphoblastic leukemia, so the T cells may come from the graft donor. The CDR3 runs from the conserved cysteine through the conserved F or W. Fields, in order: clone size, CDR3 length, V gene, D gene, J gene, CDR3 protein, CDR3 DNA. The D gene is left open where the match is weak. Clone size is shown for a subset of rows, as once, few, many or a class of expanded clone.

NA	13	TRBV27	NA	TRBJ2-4	CASSLSNKNIQYF	TGTGCCAGCAGTTTAAGTAACAAAAACATTCAGTACTTC
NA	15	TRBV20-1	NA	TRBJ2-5	CSPASPGSVEETQYF	TGCAGTCCCGCCTCCCCAGGATCGGTTGAGGAGACCCAGTACTTC
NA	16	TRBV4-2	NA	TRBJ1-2	CASSQVVKGQEYGYTF	TGTGCCAGCAGCCAAGTTGTAAAGGGGCAGGAGTATGGCTACACCTTC
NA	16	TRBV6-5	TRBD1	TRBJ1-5	CASSYWTGDLNQPQHF	TGTGCCAGCAGTTACTGGACAGGTGATCTTAATCAGCCCCAGCATTTT
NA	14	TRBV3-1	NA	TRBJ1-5	CASSQVPLSQPQHF	TGTGCCAGCAGCCAAGTACCCCTCTCCCAGCCCCAGCATTTT
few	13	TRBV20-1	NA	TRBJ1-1	CSARVVMDTEAFF	TGCAGTGCTAGAGTAGTAATGGACACTGAAGCTTTCTTT
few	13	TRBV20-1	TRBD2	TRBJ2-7	CSATSGGTYEQYF	TGCAGTGCAACTAGCGGGGGAACCTACGAGCAGTACTTC
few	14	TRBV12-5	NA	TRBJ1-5	CASGLVPGNQPQHF	TGTGCTAGTGGTTTGGTTCCGGGCAATCAGCCCCAGCATTTT
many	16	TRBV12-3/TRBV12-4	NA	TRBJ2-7	CASTSVLGRNSYEQYF	TGTGCCAGCACCTCTGTATTAGGGCGGAACTCCTACGAGCAGTACTTC
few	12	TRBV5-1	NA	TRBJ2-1	CASSLWDNEQFF	TGCGCCAGCAGCTTGTGGGACAATGAGCAGTTCTTC
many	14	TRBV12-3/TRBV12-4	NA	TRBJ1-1	CASSWGRGFSEAFF	TGTGCCAGCAGCTGGGGAAGGGGGTTCTCTGAAGCTTTCTTT
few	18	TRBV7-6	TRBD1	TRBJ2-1	CASSLEVVQQGEYNEQFF	TGTGCCAGCAGCTTAGAAGTCGTGCAACAGGGGGAGTACAATGAGCAGTTCTTC
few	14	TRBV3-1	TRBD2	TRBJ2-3	CASSLPGRGNTQYF	TGTGCCAGCAGCCTACCGGGGAGGGGAAATACGCAGTATTTT
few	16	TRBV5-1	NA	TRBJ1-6	CASSPTGNSYNSPLHF	TGCGCCAGCAGCCCTACAGGAAACTCCTATAATTCACCCCTCCACTTT
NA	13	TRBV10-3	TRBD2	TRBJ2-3	CAAQRGGLRTQYF	TGTGCCGCCCAGCGGGGGGGCCTTCGGACGCAGTATTTT
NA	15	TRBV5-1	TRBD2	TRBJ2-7	CASSLFGGSSYEQYF	TGCGCCAGCAGCTTGTTCGGGGGGAGCTCCTACGAGCAGTACTTC
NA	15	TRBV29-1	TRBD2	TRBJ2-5	CSAYRTKAGGETQYF	TGCAGCGCATACCGCACTAAAGCGGGGGGGGAGACCCAGTACTTC
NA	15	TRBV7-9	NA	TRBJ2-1	CASSLGRGVYNEQFF	TGTGCCAGCAGCTTAGGCAGGGGGGTTTACAATGAGCAGTTCTTC
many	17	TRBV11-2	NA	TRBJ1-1	CASSLEWGQIMNTEAFF	TGTGCCAGCAGCTTAGAGTGGGGGCAGATAATGAACACTGAAGCTTTCTTT
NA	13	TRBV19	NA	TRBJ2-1	CASSIRVGNEQFF	TGTGCCAGTAGTATTAGGGTCGGCAATGAGCAGTTCTTC
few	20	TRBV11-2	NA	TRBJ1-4	CASSPRARGRTISTNEKLFF	TGTGCCAGCAGCCCCAGGGCACGGGGCCGAACTATTTCAACTAATGAAAAACTGTTTTTT
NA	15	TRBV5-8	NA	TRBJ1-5	CASSLRPRGNQPQHF	TGTGCCAGCAGCTTGAGACCTAGAGGGAATCAGCCCCAGCATTTT
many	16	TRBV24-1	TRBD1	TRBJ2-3	CATSDPTGSSTDTQYF	TGTGCCACCAGTGACCCGACAGGGTCTAGCACAGATACGCAGTATTTT
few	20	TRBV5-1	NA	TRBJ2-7	CASSWRGTGQVHLSSYEQYF	TGCGCCAGCAGCTGGCGGGGGACGGGACAGGTGCACCTCAGCTCCTACGAGCAGTACTTC
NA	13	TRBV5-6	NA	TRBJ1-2	CASSGDVFYGYTF	TGTGCCAGCAGCGGGGACGTTTTCTATGGCTACACCTTC
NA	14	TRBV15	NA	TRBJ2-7	CATSSQGINYEQYF	TGTGCCACCAGCAGTCAAGGGATTAACTACGAGCAGTACTTC
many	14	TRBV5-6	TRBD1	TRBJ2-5	CASSSLPGQITQYF	TGTGCCAGCAGCTCATTGCCGGGACAGATTACCCAGTACTTC
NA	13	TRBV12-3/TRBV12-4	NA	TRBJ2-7	CASSLSDPYEQYF	TGTGCCAGCAGTTTATCCGACCCCTACGAGCAGTACTTC
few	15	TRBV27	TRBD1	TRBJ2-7	CASSIDRGLTYEQYF	TGTGCCAGCAGTATAGACAGGGGGCTTACCTACGAGCAGTACTTC
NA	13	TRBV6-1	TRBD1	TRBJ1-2	CASNGQGFYGYTF	TGTGCCAGCAATGGACAGGGGTTCTATGGCTACACCTTC
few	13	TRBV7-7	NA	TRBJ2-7	CASSLEVLTEQYF	TGTGCCAGCAGCTTAGAGGTGCTGACCGAGCAGTACTTC
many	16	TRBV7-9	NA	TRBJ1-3	CASSLALDLSGNTIYF	TGTGCCAGCAGCTTAGCCCTGGATCTCTCTGGAAACACCATATATTTT
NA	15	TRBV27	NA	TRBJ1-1	CASSRDRGHGHEASF	TGTGCCAGCAGTCGGGACCGGGGCCATGGGCATGAAGCTTCCTTT
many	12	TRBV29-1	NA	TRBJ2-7	CSVGTDGGEQYF	TGCAGCGTTGGGACAGACGGGGGCGAGCAGTACTTC
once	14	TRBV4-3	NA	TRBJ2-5	CASSLGRLVEAQYF	TGCGCCAGCAGTCTCGGACGCCTGGTGGAGGCCCAGTACTTC
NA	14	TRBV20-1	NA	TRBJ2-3	CSARDQGFPDTQYF	TGCAGTGCTAGAGATCAGGGGTTCCCAGATACGCAGTATTTT